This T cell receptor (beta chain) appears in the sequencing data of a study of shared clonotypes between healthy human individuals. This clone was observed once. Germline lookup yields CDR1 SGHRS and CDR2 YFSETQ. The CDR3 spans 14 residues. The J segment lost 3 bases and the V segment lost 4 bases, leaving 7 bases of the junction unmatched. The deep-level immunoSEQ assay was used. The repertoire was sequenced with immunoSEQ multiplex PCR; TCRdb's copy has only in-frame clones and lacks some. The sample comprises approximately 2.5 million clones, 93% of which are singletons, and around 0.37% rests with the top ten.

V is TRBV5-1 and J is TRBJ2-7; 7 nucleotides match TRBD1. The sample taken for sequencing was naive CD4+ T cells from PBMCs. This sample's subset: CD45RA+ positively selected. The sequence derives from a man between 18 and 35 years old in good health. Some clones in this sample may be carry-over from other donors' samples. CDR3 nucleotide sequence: TGCGCCAGCAGCCCGACGACAGGGTACTACGAGCAGTACTTC. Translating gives CASSPTTGYYEQYF.